Listed below are T cell receptor beta chains from one sample, sequenced in a study of circulating tumor DNA in untreated peripheral T-cell lymphoma. Some clones are missing from TCRdb's copy, which holds only in-frame ones; the method was immunoSEQ multiplex PCR. The repertoire holds some 1,300 clones, with approximately 69% as singletons. Sequencing was carried out using cell-free DNA from blood serum. These receptors all come from a human donor with peripheral T-cell lymphoma. Each CDR3 is given with its conserved first and last residue. Each record gives: clone size, V gene, D gene, J gene, CDR3 DNA, CDR3 protein. D genes are given only for firm matches. Not every row has a clone size; where given, it reads once, few, many or a size class.

size: few
V: TRBV7-9
D: NA
J: TRBJ2-2
DNA: TGTGCCAGCAGCTTAGGGTCAAACACCGGGGAGCTGTTTTTT
CDR3: CASSLGSNTGELFF

size: NA
V: TRBV2
D: NA
J: TRBJ2-7
DNA: TGTGCCAGCAGTGAAGCGCTTCTGGGATCCTACGAGCAGTACTTC
CDR3: CASSEALLGSYEQYF

size: NA
V: TRBV18
D: TRBD1
J: TRBJ2-3
DNA: TGTGCCAGCTCACCAGAGAGGACAGGACATCGCACAGATACGCAGTATTTT
CDR3: CASSPERTGHRTDTQYF

size: NA
V: TRBV15
D: TRBD2
J: TRBJ2-5
DNA: TGTGCCACCAGCATCCGACTAGCGGGGTTCGAGACCCAGTACTTC
CDR3: CATSIRLAGFETQYF

size: NA
V: TRBV7-6
D: NA
J: TRBJ1-2
DNA: TGTGCCAGCAGCCCCCTTGGCAGACTCTATGGCTACACCTTC
CDR3: CASSPLGRLYGYTF

size: NA
V: TRBV4-1
D: NA
J: TRBJ2-2
DNA: TGCGCCAGCAGCCAAACCTCGACAGGGAACACCGGGGAGCTGTTTTTT
CDR3: CASSQTSTGNTGELFF

size: NA
V: TRBV4-1
D: NA
J: TRBJ2-7
DNA: TGCGCCAGCAGCCAAGATTCCTGGACAGCGGTCTACGAGCAGTACTTC
CDR3: CASSQDSWTAVYEQYF

size: NA
V: TRBV23-1
D: NA
J: TRBJ2-5
DNA: TGCGCCAGCAGTCAATCGACCGGCTACCGGTTTGTAACGTCACCAAGATTGGAGACCCAGTACTTC
CDR3: CASSQSTGYRFVTSPRLETQYF

size: NA
V: TRBV19
D: NA
J: TRBJ2-3
DNA: TGTGCCAGTAGTAGGTACGTGCGCACAGATACGCAGTATTTT
CDR3: CASSRYVRTDTQYF

size: NA
V: TRBV5-6
D: TRBD1
J: TRBJ2-7
DNA: TGTGCCGGCAGCTTGAGGGGGCGCAGCAACGAGCAGTACTTC
CDR3: CAGSLRGRSNEQYF

size: NA
V: TRBV9
D: TRBD2
J: TRBJ2-5
DNA: TGTGCCAGCAGGGGACTACAAGAGACCCAGTACTTC
CDR3: CASRGLQETQYF

size: NA
V: TRBV2
D: NA
J: TRBJ2-1
DNA: TGTGCCAGCATTCCCCCGGTCTCCTACAATGAGCAGTTCTTC
CDR3: CASIPPVSYNEQFF

size: NA
V: TRBV4-1
D: TRBD1
J: TRBJ1-5
DNA: TGCGCCAGCAGCCGACAGGGGAATCAGCCCCAGCATTTT
CDR3: CASSRQGNQPQHF

size: NA
V: TRBV9
D: TRBD2
J: TRBJ2-7
DNA: TGTGCCAGCAGCGTAGTAGCGGGGGCCACCTACGAGCAGTACTTC
CDR3: CASSVVAGATYEQYF

size: NA
V: TRBV4-1
D: TRBD1
J: TRBJ1-5
DNA: TGCGCCAGCAGCCGACAGGCAGGGGGAACGGGTCAGCCCCAGCATTTT
CDR3: CASSRQAGGTGQPQHF

size: few
V: TRBV7-9
D: NA
J: TRBJ2-7
DNA: TGTGCCAGCAGCTTAAGCGGTAACTACGAGCAGTACTTC
CDR3: CASSLSGNYEQYF

size: once
V: TRBV28
D: NA
J: TRBJ2-2
DNA: TGTGCCAGCAGTCCCCTAAACACCGGGGAGCTGTTTTTT
CDR3: CASSPLNTGELFF

size: few
V: TRBV4-1
D: TRBD1
J: TRBJ2-5
DNA: TGCGCCAGCAGCCGGACAACAGGGGGCCAAGAGACCCAGTACTTC
CDR3: CASSRTTGGQETQYF

size: NA
V: TRBV9
D: NA
J: TRBJ2-3
DNA: TGTGCCAGCAGCGTAGTTTCCGCAGATACGCAGTATTTT
CDR3: CASSVVSADTQYF

size: NA
V: TRBV30
D: TRBD2
J: TRBJ2-1
DNA: TGTGCCTGGACCCTAGGACTAGCGGGAGGGAGACTCTACAATGAGCAGTTCTTC
CDR3: CAWTLGLAGGRLYNEQFF

size: NA
V: TRBV6-9
D: TRBD1
J: TRBJ2-3
DNA: TGTGCCAGCAGTTACTCTGGCAGGGGGTGGGATACGCAGTATTTT
CDR3: CASSYSGRGWDTQYF

size: NA
V: TRBV5-4
D: NA
J: TRBJ1-1
DNA: TGTGCCAGCAGCTTGCTGCATGGTTTGAACACTGAAGCTTTCTTT
CDR3: CASSLLHGLNTEAFF

size: NA
V: TRBV20-1
D: NA
J: TRBJ2-7
DNA: TGCAGTGCTAGTGAGGTCCACGAGCAGTACTTC
CDR3: CSASEVHEQYF

size: NA
V: TRBV28
D: TRBD2
J: TRBJ2-7
DNA: TGTGCCAGCAGTTTTAGCGGGAGAGGAGCCTACGAGCAGTACTTC
CDR3: CASSFSGRGAYEQYF

size: NA
V: TRBV5-4
D: NA
J: TRBJ2-7
DNA: TGTGCCAGCAGCTTGGGAGGGAGTAAGACCTACGAGCAGTACTTC
CDR3: CASSLGGSKTYEQYF

size: few
V: TRBV5-1
D: TRBD1
J: TRBJ1-1
DNA: TGCGCCAGCAGCTTGACAGGGGACACTGAAGCTTTCTTT
CDR3: CASSLTGDTEAFF

size: NA
V: TRBV6-1
D: NA
J: TRBJ1-3
DNA: TGTGCCAGCAGTCTAAGACCAGGGCCTGGAAACACCATATATTTT
CDR3: CASSLRPGPGNTIYF

size: NA
V: TRBV7-7
D: NA
J: TRBJ2-1
DNA: TGTGCTAGCAGCTCCCGGGAGAGCCCCTACAATGAGCAGTTCTTC
CDR3: CASSSRESPYNEQFF

size: NA
V: TRBV10-3
D: NA
J: TRBJ2-3
DNA: TGTGCCATCAGTGAGTCTGACGTCCCGGGGGGCCTCACAGATACGCAGTATTTT
CDR3: CAISESDVPGGLTDTQYF

size: NA
V: TRBV7-3
D: TRBD1
J: TRBJ2-1
DNA: TGTGCCAGCAGCCCCCACCACCCACAGGGGCCCTACAGGGAGCAGTTCTTC
CDR3: CASSPHHPQGPYREQFF

size: NA
V: TRBV28
D: NA
J: TRBJ2-7
DNA: TGTGCCAGCAGCCAGACAGGGACTGACTACGAGCAGTACTTC
CDR3: CASSQTGTDYEQYF

size: NA
V: TRBV27
D: TRBD2
J: TRBJ2-1
DNA: TGTGCCAGCAGTTTATCCCGCGGACTAGCGGTCATATACAATGAGCAGTTCTTC
CDR3: CASSLSRGLAVIYNEQFF

size: NA
V: TRBV5-4
D: TRBD2
J: TRBJ2-1
DNA: TGTGCCAGCAGCTTGGGAGGGACTAGCGTTGACAATGAGCAGTTCTTC
CDR3: CASSLGGTSVDNEQFF

size: NA
V: TRBV5-4
D: TRBD1
J: TRBJ1-2
DNA: TGTGCCAGCAGCGTAGACAGGGGTAATTATGGCTACACCTTC
CDR3: CASSVDRGNYGYTF

size: few
V: TRBV11-2
D: NA
J: TRBJ2-5
DNA: TGTGCCAGCAGCTTAGATTGGTACGAAGAGGGAGAGACCCAGTACTTC
CDR3: CASSLDWYEEGETQYF

size: NA
V: TRBV30
D: NA
J: TRBJ2-5
DNA: TGTGCCTGGAGTGTAGGACTTCAAGAGACCCAGTACTTC
CDR3: CAWSVGLQETQYF

size: NA
V: TRBV9
D: TRBD1
J: TRBJ2-5
DNA: TGTGCCAGCAGCGTCCGACAGGGGATAGGGGAGACCCAGTACTTC
CDR3: CASSVRQGIGETQYF

size: NA
V: TRBV11-2
D: NA
J: TRBJ1-6
DNA: TGTGCCAGCAGCTTAGATGTGCAGGGGTTGAATTCACCCCTCCACTTT
CDR3: CASSLDVQGLNSPLHF

size: NA
V: TRBV7-9
D: NA
J: TRBJ1-2
DNA: TGTGCCAGCAGCGCGGGGGTCTTTAACTATGGCTACACCTTC
CDR3: CASSAGVFNYGYTF

size: few
V: TRBV4-1
D: NA
J: TRBJ2-7
DNA: TGCGCCAGCAGCCAAGAAGGGGGGGCAAGGTACGAGCAGTACTTC
CDR3: CASSQEGGARYEQYF

size: few
V: TRBV30
D: NA
J: TRBJ2-1
DNA: TGTGCCTGGGCCCTTAGTTCCTACAATGAGCAGTTCTTC
CDR3: CAWALSSYNEQFF